The 25 T cell receptor beta chains listed next were all sequenced from one sample in a study of blood T cell repertoires in COVID-19. Profiling relied on immunoSEQ multiplex PCR, and the TCRdb table lists in-frame clones only, not all of them. This sample has 70,000 to 100,000 clones, with around 90% found just once. The sequenced material came from peripheral blood. The receptor set was obtained from an older woman with COVID-19, enrolled during active disease.

The rearrangement links TRBV19 to TRBJ1-5, with D uncertain. Trimming took off 3 bases at V and 5 bases at J, with 14 bases between the two ends. Germline V gene data show CDR1 as LNHDA and CDR2 as SQIVND (reference sequence). The CDR3 has 15 residues. CDR3 residues: CASSMGSARDQPQHF. The CDR3 coding sequence is TGTGCCAGTAGTATGGGTTCGGCACGGGATCAGCCCCAGCATTTT.

The chain joins TRBV12-3 or TRBV12-4 to TRBJ1-5; no clear D gene. Trimming stripped 3 bases from V and 7 bases from J, with 7 bases between. The CDR3 spans 12 residues. DNA of the CDR3: TGTGCCAGCAGTTTTTTTAGCCAGCCCCAGCATTTT. It specifies CASSFFSQPQHF.

CDR3 nucleotides: TGTGCCAGCAGCTTTTGGTACCGAGGCAATCAGCCCCAGCATTTT. Its translation: CASSFWYRGNQPQHF. V gene TRBV5-6 combines with J gene TRBJ1-5; D gene ambiguous. Germline CDR1 and CDR2: SGHDT and YYEEEE. The CDR3 loop spans 15 amino acids. V lost 2 bases and J lost 2, with 11 bases in between.

The CDR3 region is CASSLRVMNTEAFF. The CDR3 DNA is TGTGCCAGCAGCCTCAGGGTTATGAACACTGAAGCTTTCTTT. The chain is built from TRBV7-2 and TRBJ1-1, with D perhaps TRBD1 (5 bases). V lost 5 bases and J 0 bases, leaving 10 bases between the germline ends. CDR1 SGHTA and CDR2 FQGNSA come from the germline V gene. The CDR3 extends over 14 amino acids.

This clone was picked up one time. V gene TRBV28 combines with J gene TRBJ1-2, with 8 bases that match TRBD1. Germline CDR1 reads MDHEN; CDR2 reads SYDVKM. The CDR3 sequence is 15 residues long. With 6 bases clipped from V and 5 bases from J, the junction kept 11 bases outside the gene matches. CDR3 residues: CASSSFGTGGYGYTF. CDR3 in DNA: TGTGCCAGCAGCTCGTTCGGTACAGGGGGTTATGGCTACACCTTC.

J is TRBJ1-3 and V is TRBV11-2; TRBD1 matches at 7 bases. CDR1 and CDR2 from the germline V gene are SGHAT and FQNNGV. V shed 5 bases and J 0 bases; nucleotides not matched to a gene: 10. CDR3 length: 17 residues. CDR3 protein: CASSTGTAFSSGNTIYF. The CDR3 nucleotides read TGTGCCAGCAGCACCGGGACAGCCTTCAGCTCTGGAAACACCATATATTTT.

The V call is TRBV7-2, the J call TRBJ2-7; perhaps TRBD2 as D (6 bases). The CDR3 length is 13 residues. The germline V gene encodes CDR1 SGHTA and CDR2 FQGNSA. V lost 0 bases and J 6 bases, leaving 9 bases between the germline ends. In DNA, the CDR3 is TGTGCCAGCAGCTTAGCCGGGGGAACCGAGCAGTACTTC. This codes for CASSLAGGTEQYF.

The table lists this clone with a count of one. This chain connects TRBV3-1 (or the pseudogene TRBV3-2) to TRBJ2-3; D remains ambiguous. Germline CDR1 LGHDT, CDR2 YNNKEL (reference sequence). This CDR3 is 12 amino acids long. V lost 4 bases and J 1 base, leaving 3 bases between the germline ends. The CDR3 bases are TGTGCCAGCAGCCCAGGCACAGATACGCAGTATTTT. Its protein product is CASSPGTDTQYF.

This chain connects TRBV24-1 to TRBJ2-5, with D possibly TRBD1 on 6 matching bases. This CDR3 has 16 amino acids. The germline V gene encodes CDR1 KGHDR and CDR2 SFDVKD. Deletions cut 4 bases from V and 5 bases from J, with 19 bases between. The CDR3 sequence: CATSEPWVGAGETQYF. CDR3 DNA: TGTGCCACCAGTGAGCCCTGGGTGGGGGCCGGGGAGACCCAGTACTTC.

V and J are TRBV19 and TRBJ1-1; the match to TRBD1 covers 12 bases. The germline V gene encodes CDR1 LNHDA and CDR2 SQIVND (reference sequence). Trimming at V came to 6 bases and at J to 0 bases, leaving 5 bases not matched to a gene. The CDR3 covers 16 residues. Here the CDR3 DNA reads TGTGCCAGTAGAGGGGGGACAGGGGGCGTGAACACTGAAGCTTTCTTT. It yields the protein CASRGGTGGVNTEAFF.

This chain links TRBV11-2 with TRBJ1-4, with unresolved D. V lost 5 bases and J lost 6, with 16 bases in between. Germline CDR1 reads SGHAT; CDR2 reads FQNNGV. CDR3 length equals 15 residues. CDR3 in amino acids: CASSPSASGDEKLFF. The DNA of the CDR3 is TGTGCCAGCAGCCCCTCCGCTTCGGGTGATGAAAAACTGTTTTTT.

The CDR3 here is CAISEGEVEQPQHF. CDR3 nucleotides: TGTGCCATCAGTGAGGGGGAGGTGGAACAGCCCCAGCATTTT. V is TRBV10-3 and J is TRBJ1-5; no definite D call. This CDR3 spans 14 amino acids. V was shortened by 2 bases and J by 7 bases, with 12 bases between the two germline ends. The germline CDR1 and CDR2 sequences are ENHRY and SYGVKD.

This sequence joins TRBV19 and TRBJ1-2; a weak D match, TRBD1 (6 bases). The CDR3 loop spans 14 amino acids. CDR1 and CDR2 from the germline V gene are LNHDA and SQIVND (reference sequence). V was cut by 3 bases and J by 4 bases, with 12 bases left in between. This CDR3 reads CASSIRRGPYGYTF. CDR3 DNA sequence: TGTGCCAGTAGTATCCGCAGGGGACCCTATGGCTACACCTTC.

The chain carries TRBV28 and TRBJ1-1; the D is unclear. CDR3 size: 13 residues. V was clipped by 5 bases and J by 0 bases, with 7 bases between them. Germline V CDR1 and CDR2: MDHEN, SYDVKM. Written as DNA, the CDR3 is TGTGCCAGCAGTCGTGACATGAACACTGAAGCTTTCTTT. Encoded protein: CASSRDMNTEAFF.

The chain links TRBV7-2 to TRBJ2-7; 8 nucleotides line up with TRBD2. Germline-derived CDR1 and CDR2 are SGHTA and FQGNSA. Unmatched junction bases numbered 5, after V lost 3 bases and J lost 4 bases. The CDR3 has 14 residues. Written as DNA, the CDR3 is TGTGCCAGCAGCTTGAAAGCGGGGGAGTACGAGCAGTACTTC. Translating it yields CASSLKAGEYEQYF.

This clone was detected once. The V call is TRBV5-5, the J call TRBJ1-1, with 7 bases matching TRBD1. V dropped 3 bases and J dropped 3; count of bases not matched to a gene: 5. The CDR3 covers 14 residues. CDR1 is SGHKS and CDR2 is YYEKEE in the germline V gene (reference sequence). For the CDR3, the DNA is TGTGCCAGCAGCTACAACAGGGGTGACACTGAAGCTTTCTTT. Its protein product is CASSYNRGDTEAFF.

The chain uses TRBV7-8 and TRBJ2-2, with 9 bases lining up with TRBD2. V lost 2 bases to trimming and J lost 1 base; unmatched junction nucleotides: 11. Germline V gives CDR1 SGHVS, CDR2 FQNEAQ. CDR3 length: 19 residues. Written as DNA, the CDR3 is TGTGCCAGCAGCTTATTTGGGCGGGTAGCGGGGGAGAACACCGGGGAGCTGTTTTTT. This gives the protein CASSLFGRVAGENTGELFF.

The chain carries TRBV30 and TRBJ1-5; maybe TRBD1 (6 bases). There are 16 residues in the CDR3. Germline V gene lookup returns CDR1 GTSNPN and CDR2 SVGIG (reference sequence). Trimming removed 2 bases at V and 6 bases at J, with 20 bases between. The CDR3 sequence is CAWSLRGAGEVQPQHF. The CDR3 DNA sequence: TGTGCCTGGAGTCTTCGGGGGGCAGGGGAGGTTCAGCCCCAGCATTTT.

The genes are TRBV5-1 and TRBJ2-5; weak D call: TRBD1 (5 bases). V lost 1 base and J lost 5, with 12 bases in between. Germline V gene data show CDR1 as SGHRS and CDR2 as YFSETQ. There are 14 residues in the CDR3. CDR3 amino acids: CASSLTLGAETQYF. Written as DNA, the CDR3 is TGCGCCAGCAGCTTGACACTTGGGGCGGAGACCCAGTACTTC.

The rearrangement links TRBV6-2 or TRBV6-3 to TRBJ2-1; 7 bases are shared with TRBD1. With V trimmed by 6 bases and J by 4 bases, 6 bases remained unmatched. This CDR3 is 14 amino acids long. Germline lookup yields CDR1 MNHEY and CDR2 SVGEGT. DNA of the CDR3: TGTGCCAGCAGCCCCGGGACAGAGTACAATGAGCAGTTCTTC. The encoded protein is CASSPGTEYNEQFF.

The chain couples TRBV19 to TRBJ1-2; tentatively, D is TRBD1 (5 bases). Trimming took 6 bases from V and 5 from J, leaving 13 bases between them. This CDR3 is 13 amino acids long. The germline CDR1 and CDR2 sequences are LNHDA and SQIVND (reference sequence). CDR3 DNA sequence: TGTGCCAGTAGCCGTCGGGGGACTTATGGCTACACCTTC. Protein sequence: CASSRRGTYGYTF.

The rearrangement uses TRBV11-2 and TRBJ2-1; TRBD2 aligns across 8 bases. The J segment lost 2 bases and the V segment lost 2 bases, leaving 2 bases of the junction unmatched. The germline gives CDR1 SGHAT, CDR2 FQNNGV. The CDR3 length is 15 residues. Here the CDR3 reads CASSLSGGPYNEQFF. The CDR3 DNA reads as TGTGCCAGCAGCTTAAGCGGGGGCCCCTACAATGAGCAGTTCTTC.

V and J are TRBV6-5 and TRBJ1-5, with 9 bases aligning to TRBD1. The V segment lost 4 bases and the J segment 6 bases; nucleotides outside the gene matches: 4. The length of the CDR3 is 14 residues. The germline gives CDR1 MNHEY, CDR2 SVGAGI. The CDR3 loop is CASSSGQGGQPQHF. The DNA for the CDR3 is TGTGCCAGCAGTTCGGGACAGGGAGGTCAGCCCCAGCATTTT.

V and J are TRBV6-6 and TRBJ2-7; 9 bases match TRBD1. Trimming removed 5 bases from V and 2 bases from J; junction bases left unmatched: 13. The CDR3 spans 17 residues. Germline-derived CDR1 and CDR2 are MNHNY and SVGAGI (reference sequence). The CDR3 protein is CASSRTGEGAWAYEQYF. The DNA of the CDR3 is TGTGCCAGCAGTCGGACAGGGGAAGGGGCTTGGGCCTACGAGCAGTACTTC.

CDR3 nucleotide sequence: TGTGCCAGCACGAGCTCCTATAATTCACCCCTCCACTTT. Amino acid sequence: CASTSSYNSPLHF. This chain links TRBV19 with TRBJ1-6; D unresolved. The CDR3 totals 13 residues. Germline V gene data show CDR1 as LNHDA and CDR2 as SQIVND (reference sequence). The V end was cut by 9 bases, the J end by 0 bases, with 6 bases between.